These 32 T cell receptor beta chains were all obtained from the same sample, sequenced in a study of shared clonotypes between healthy human individuals. The protocol was immunoSEQ multiplex PCR, while the TCRdb copy is restricted to in-frame clones and leaves out a portion. The sample yields about 560,000 clones, around 76% seen once. The specimen was PBMCs. The origin of the receptors is a woman aged 40 to 50 in good health. Some clones in this sample may be carry-over from other donors' samples.

This rearrangement joins TRBV7-2 to TRBJ2-3; possibly TRBD2 for D (6 bases). The V end lost 4 bases, the J end lost 5 bases, and 13 bases lay between the germline ends. The CDR3 sequence is 14 residues long. Germline-derived CDR1 and CDR2 are SGHTA and FQGNSA. CDR3 nucleotide sequence: TGTGCCAGCAGCTCTAGACTAGGCGGAGATACGCAGTATTTT. Its translation: CASSSRLGGDTQYF.

This sequence joins TRBV7-2 and TRBJ2-2; possibly TRBD2 for D (6 bases). Trimming shortened V by 1 base and J by 5 bases, and 17 bases separated the two germline ends. The CDR3 length is 17 residues. Germline CDR1 SGHTA, CDR2 FQGNSA. This chain's CDR3 is CASSLDPPSADTGELFF. CDR3 nucleotides: TGTGCCAGCAGCTTAGACCCCCCTAGCGCCGATACCGGGGAGCTGTTTTTT.

The V call is TRBV5-6, the J call TRBJ2-3, with D hard to call. This CDR3 has 12 amino acids. The V gene lost 4 bases and the J gene lost 6 bases, with 9 bases spanning the gap. Germline assignment: CDR1 SGHDT and CDR2 YYEEEE. This CDR3 is CASSAVVDTQYF. The CDR3 nucleotides are TGTGCCAGCAGCGCCGTGGTGGATACGCAGTATTTT.

This clone was recorded a few times. V usage is TRBV4-3 and J usage is TRBJ2-1; D is tentatively TRBD1 or TRBD2 (5 bases each). The V and J ends lost 4 bases and 6 bases respectively, with 10 bases between them. Germline V gene data show CDR1 as LGHNA and CDR2 as YSLEER. CDR3 length: 13 amino acids. CDR3: CASSRDPANEQFF. The CDR3, as DNA: TGCGCCAGCAGCCGGGACCCCGCCAATGAGCAGTTCTTC.

The gene calls are TRBV6-5 and TRBJ1-1; maybe TRBD1 (5 bases). This CDR3 is 10 amino acids long. The V end lost 8 bases, the J end lost 7 bases, and 8 bases lay between the germline ends. Germline V gene lookup returns CDR1 MNHEY and CDR2 SVGAGI. The CDR3 sequence: CASGRGEAFF. The DNA of the CDR3 is TGTGCCAGCGGGAGGGGTGAAGCTTTCTTT.

The J gene is TRBJ1-3, the V gene TRBV7-3; the D is unclear. The CDR3 contains 16 residues. V was cut by 1 base and J by 0 bases, with 10 bases left in between. The germline V gene encodes CDR1 SGHTA and CDR2 FQGTGA. The CDR3 DNA reads as TGTGCCAGCAGCTTAAATCCAGCAGTCTCTGGAAACACCATATATTTT. Protein product: CASSLNPAVSGNTIYF.

The chain carries TRBV29-1 and TRBJ2-3, with no clear D. CDR1 and CDR2 (germline): SQVTM, ANQGSEA. The CDR3 runs 13 residues. V lost 4 bases and J 1 base, leaving 9 bases between the germline ends. The CDR3 loop reads CSVGVAGTDTQYF. The DNA for the CDR3 is TGCAGCGTTGGTGTCGCGGGCACAGATACGCAGTATTTT.

The rearrangement joins TRBV7-2 to TRBJ2-7; TRBD2 matches 11 bases. CDR1 SGHTA and CDR2 FQGNSA come from the germline V gene. With V trimmed by 4 bases and J by 2 bases, 4 bases remained unmatched. The CDR3 loop spans 15 amino acids. CDR3 in amino acids: CASSSRLAGTYEQYF. The CDR3 DNA reads TGTGCCAGCAGCTCCAGACTAGCGGGAACCTACGAGCAGTACTTC.

The rearrangement joins TRBV15 to TRBJ1-2; 7 nucleotides align to TRBD1. This CDR3 has 14 residues. Germline loops: CDR1 LNHNV, CDR2 YYDKDF (reference sequence). Losses at the gene ends were 0 bases for V and 4 bases for J; bases not matched to a gene: 2. As DNA, the CDR3 is TGTGCCACCAGCAGAGATAGACAGGGCTATGGCTACACCTTC. This translates into CATSRDRQGYGYTF. The whole variable domain, filled in from reference TRBV15 and TRBJ1-2, reads DAMVIQNPRYQVTQFGKPVTLSCSQTLNHNVMYWYQQKSSQAPKLLFHYYDKDFNNEADTPDNFQSRRPNTSFCFLDIRSPGLGDTAMYLCATSRDRQGYGYTFGSGTRLTVV.

This sequence joins TRBV27 and TRBJ2-7; D may match TRBD1 or TRBD2 (5 bases each). The CDR3 is made up of 18 amino acids. Germline CDR1 and CDR2: MNHEY and SMNVEV (reference sequence). Deletions cut 2 bases from V and 4 bases from J, with 24 bases between. The CDR3 DNA follows: TGTGCCAGCAGTTTAAGTGGATTTCCACGGGGCCTTGGTTACGAGCAGTACTTC. Protein product: CASSLSGFPRGLGYEQYF.

About this clone: Since a much larger clone is just one base distant, this may be a read error. Because the CDR3 is missing its conserved closing phenylalanine or tryptophan, this is likely a read error. This chain links TRBV15 with TRBJ2-7; perhaps TRBD2 as D (6 bases). This CDR3 is built from 14 residues. The V end lost 6 bases, the J end lost 3 bases, and 15 bases lay between the germline ends. Germline V gives CDR1 LNHNV, CDR2 YYDKDF (reference sequence). The CDR3 reads CATRAGAGLYEQYL. CDR3 bases: TGTGCCACCAGGGCGGGTGCGGGGCTCTACGAGCAGTACCTC.

This rearrangement joins TRBV28 to TRBJ2-5; D is unresolved. Germline assignment: CDR1 MDHEN and CDR2 SYDVKM. This CDR3 spans 13 amino acids. Trimming pared 3 bases from V and 1 base from J, leaving 6 bases between. CDR3: CASSLFGQETQYF. Here the CDR3 DNA reads TGTGCCAGCAGTTTGTTTGGCCAAGAGACCCAGTACTTC. Looking up the rest from reference TRBV28 and TRBJ2-5 gives the full variable domain: DVKVTQSSRYLVKRTGEKVFLECVQDMDHENMFWYRQDPGLGLRLIYFSYDVKMKEKGDIPEGYSVSREKKERFSLILESASTNQTSMYLCASSLFGQETQYFGPGTRLLVL.

CDR3 DNA sequence: TGTGCCAGTAGTATGGGCGGACAAGGCCAGAACTATGGCTACACCTTC. Translation gives CASSMGGQGQNYGYTF. The J gene is TRBJ1-2, the V gene TRBV19, with a weak D call TRBD1 (5 bases). Germline assignment: CDR1 LNHDA and CDR2 SQIVND (reference sequence). Between the trimmed V and J ends, which lost 3 bases and 2 bases, there was a span of 16 bases. This CDR3 spans 16 amino acids.

The gene calls are TRBV19 and TRBJ2-2; D call uncertain. Trimming pared 2 bases from V and 2 bases from J, leaving 9 bases between. The CDR3 length is 15 residues. Germline CDR1 reads LNHDA; CDR2 reads SQIVND (reference sequence). The CDR3 nucleotides read TGTGCCAGTAGTATATTGGGTGCCAACACCGGGGAGCTGTTTTTT. Translated, it gives CASSILGANTGELFF.

The chain combines TRBV28 with TRBJ2-7; TRBD2 matches at 8 bases. J gave up 5 bases and V 2 bases, and 2 bases lay outside the gene matches. This CDR3 is 13 amino acids long. Germline loops: CDR1 MDHEN, CDR2 SYDVKM. CDR3 DNA sequence: TGTGCCAGCAGTTTAGCCGGGGGGGACGAGCAGTACTTC. Its protein is CASSLAGGDEQYF. The full variable domain, rest sourced from reference TRBV28 and TRBJ2-7, is DVKVTQSSRYLVKRTGEKVFLECVQDMDHENMFWYRQDPGLGLRLIYFSYDVKMKEKGDIPEGYSVSREKKERFSLILESASTNQTSMYLCASSLAGGDEQYFGPGTRLTVT.

With respect to this clone: Other nucleotide sequences from this sample produce the same CDR3. The rearrangement uses TRBV10-3 and TRBJ1-1; weak D call: TRBD1 (5 bases). Germline V gene lookup returns CDR1 ENHRY and CDR2 SYGVKD. V dropped 2 bases and J dropped 1 base, with 11 bases sitting between them. The CDR3 sequence is 15 residues long. The CDR3 reads CAISESGGRNTEAFF. Here the CDR3 DNA reads TGTGCCATCAGTGAGAGTGGGGGGAGGAACACTGAAGCTTTCTTT.

The chain joins TRBV4-3 to TRBJ2-1; D gene unclear. CDR1 LGHNA and CDR2 YSLEER come from the germline V gene. The CDR3 runs 15 residues. V was trimmed by 0 bases and J by 3 bases, leaving 9 bases between them. DNA for the CDR3: TGCGCCAGCAGCCAAGAGTTTACTAACTACAATGAGCAGTTCTTC. It is translated as CASSQEFTNYNEQFF.

The V and J genes are TRBV7-9 and TRBJ1-2; D unclear. This CDR3 region has 12 residues. Trimming removed 5 bases at V and 4 bases at J, with 8 bases between. CDR1 SEHNR and CDR2 FQNEAQ come from the germline V gene (reference sequence). The CDR3 is CASSPGAYGYTF. The CDR3 DNA is TGTGCCAGCAGCCCCGGAGCCTATGGCTACACCTTC.

V gene TRBV7-2 combines with J gene TRBJ2-3; TRBD1 matches at 9 bases. Germline CDR1 and CDR2: SGHTA and FQGNSA. Trimming cost V 5 bases and J 4 bases; bases outside gene matches: 4. The CDR3 has 14 amino acids. CDR3 residues: CASSPRDRADTQYF. For the CDR3, the DNA is TGTGCCAGCAGCCCCCGGGACAGGGCAGATACGCAGTATTTT. The whole variable domain, remainder taken from reference TRBV7-2 and TRBJ2-3, is GAGVSQSPSNKVTEKGKDVELRCDPISGHTALYWYRQSLGQGLEFLIYFQGNSAPDKSGLPSDRFSAERTGGSVSTLTIQRTQQEDSAVYLCASSPRDRADTQYFGPGTRLTVL.

The chain recombines TRBV29-1 with TRBJ1-2, with D unclear. V lost 0 bases and J lost 4, with 15 bases in between. Germline CDR1 and CDR2: SQVTM and ANQGSEA. CDR3 length: 15 amino acids. DNA for the CDR3: TGCAGCGTTGAAGATCCGGGGATCCGGGGCTATGGCTACACCTTC. Translation: CSVEDPGIRGYGYTF.

The sample holds a few counts of this clone. The same CDR3 can be traced to other DNA sequences in this sample. CDR3 sequence reads: CAWSTGSYGYTF. CDR3 DNA: TGTGCCTGGAGTACAGGGTCCTATGGCTACACCTTC. This rearrangement joins TRBV30 to TRBJ1-2; a possible D gene is TRBD1 (6 bases). The CDR3 extends over 12 amino acids. Germline V gives CDR1 GTSNPN, CDR2 SVGIG (reference sequence). Trimming cost V 2 bases and J 4 bases, with 8 bases left between them.

The J gene is TRBJ1-1, the V gene TRBV18; no reliable D call. V lost 5 bases, J lost 4 bases, and 17 bases lay in between. CDR1 and CDR2 (germline): KGHSH, LQKENI. This CDR3 comprises 15 residues. CDR3 region: CASSATTILGTEAFF. The DNA of the CDR3 is TGTGCCAGCTCAGCCACTACTATCCTGGGCACTGAAGCTTTCTTT.

This clone was detected a few times. Since a far larger clone is one base different, this is likely a read error. This chain uses TRBV4-3 with TRBJ2-2; D perhaps matches TRBD1 (6 bases). Germline assignment: CDR1 LGHNA and CDR2 YSLEER. The CDR3 contains 17 residues. In nucleotides, the CDR3 is TGCGCCAGCAGCCAAGATTCATGGGCAGGGGTCGCAGGGGATCTGTTTTTT. It is translated as CASSQDSWAGVAGDLFF.

This chain uses TRBV28 with TRBJ1-1, with 9 positions matching TRBD1. CDR3 length: 12 residues. Germline V gene lookup returns CDR1 MDHEN and CDR2 SYDVKM. After removal of 6 bases from V and 11 bases from J, the junction contained 7 bases not matched to a gene. The CDR3 sequence is CASRDYRGHAFF. In DNA, the CDR3 is TGTGCCAGCAGGGACTACAGGGGGCATGCTTTCTTT.

J is TRBJ2-3 and V is TRBV6-4; 11 nucleotides align to TRBD2. V was pared by 3 bases and J by 1 base, with 3 bases of the junction left unmatched. The CDR3 totals 16 residues. The germline V gene has CDR1 MRHNA and CDR2 SNTAGT. The CDR3 reads CASSEWTSGRTDTQYF. In nucleotides, the CDR3 is TGTGCCAGCAGTGAATGGACTAGCGGGCGCACAGATACGCAGTATTTT.

The CDR3 nucleotides read TGTGCCAGTAGTAACGACAGGGGTGGTGAAGCTTTCTTT. Protein product: CASSNDRGGEAFF. The rearrangement joins TRBV19 to TRBJ1-1; 8 bases align to TRBD1. V was pared by 4 bases and J by 7 bases, with 5 bases of the junction left unmatched. The germline CDR1 and CDR2 sequences are LNHDA and SQIVND (reference sequence). CDR3 length equals 13 residues.

The rearrangement uses TRBV6-6 and TRBJ1-5, with TRBD1 identical over 10 bases. V shed 6 bases, J shed 1 base, and the junction held 6 bases outside the gene matches. CDR1 is MNHNY, CDR2 SVGAGI, per germline (reference sequence). The CDR3 is 16 residues long. The CDR3 coding sequence is TGTGCCAGCAGGGGCCCGGGACAGGGGAGCAATCAGCCCCAGCATTTT. This sequence encodes CASRGPGQGSNQPQHF.

This clone came up many times. Other nucleotide sequences from this sample produce the same CDR3. This chain uses TRBV4-3 with TRBJ1-4, with 10 bases lining up with TRBD1. There are 14 residues in the CDR3. Germline CDR1 reads LGHNA; CDR2 reads YSLEER. V was clipped by 4 bases and J by 7 bases; unmatched bases: 3. CDR3 loop: CASSRGTGAEKLFF. The CDR3 nucleotides read TGCGCCAGCAGCCGCGGGACAGGGGCTGAAAAACTGTTTTTT.

The chain links TRBV5-4 to TRBJ2-2, with a weak D call TRBD1 (6 bases). CDR3 size: 19 residues. Germline values: CDR1 SGHNT, CDR2 YYREEE (reference sequence). Between the trimmed V and J ends, which lost 3 bases and 1 base, there was a span of 22 bases. As DNA, the CDR3 is TGTGCCAGCAGCTGGACTCTACAGGGCCCGACACAGAACACCGGGGAGCTGTTTTTT. Amino acids: CASSWTLQGPTQNTGELFF.

This chain joins TRBV11-2 and TRBJ2-5; D perhaps matches TRBD2 (6 bases). V lost 1 base and J lost 5, with 14 bases in between. From germline, CDR1 is SGHAT and CDR2 FQNNGV. The CDR3 length is 15 residues. The CDR3 protein is CASSLVAGSGETQYF. In DNA, the CDR3 is TGTGCCAGCAGCTTAGTGGCCGGGAGTGGGGAGACCCAGTACTTC.

The V gene is TRBV6-1, the J gene TRBJ2-1, with TRBD2 as a possible D gene (5 bases). Trimming cost V 6 bases and J 8 bases, with 17 bases left between them. Looked up from germline, CDR1 is MNHNS and CDR2 is SASEGT. The CDR3 has 14 amino acids. The CDR3 region is CASSGGGSADEQFF. The CDR3 DNA is TGTGCCAGCAGCGGAGGTGGGTCTGCGGATGAGCAGTTCTTC.

In this sample, this clone turned up once. The chain joins TRBV18 to TRBJ2-7, with 9 bases lining up with TRBD2. Trimming cost V 6 bases and J 0 bases; bases outside gene matches: 9. The CDR3 loop spans 16 amino acids. Looked up from germline, CDR1 is KGHSH and CDR2 is LQKENI. The CDR3 loop reads CASSKILAGSSYEQYF. CDR3 nucleotides: TGTGCCAGCTCCAAGATCCTAGCGGGGAGCTCCTACGAGCAGTACTTC.